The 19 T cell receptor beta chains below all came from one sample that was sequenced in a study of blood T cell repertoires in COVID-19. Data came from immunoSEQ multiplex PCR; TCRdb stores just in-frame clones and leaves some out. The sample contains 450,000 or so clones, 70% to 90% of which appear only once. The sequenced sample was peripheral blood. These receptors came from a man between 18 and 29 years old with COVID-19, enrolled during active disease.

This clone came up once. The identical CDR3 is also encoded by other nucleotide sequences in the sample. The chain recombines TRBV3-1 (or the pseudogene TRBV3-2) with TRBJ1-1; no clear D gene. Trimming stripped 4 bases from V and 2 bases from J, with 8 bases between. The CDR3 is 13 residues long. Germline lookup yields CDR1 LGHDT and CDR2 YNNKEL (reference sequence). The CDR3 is CASSPRGNTEAFF. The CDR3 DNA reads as TGTGCCAGCAGCCCTCGAGGTAACACTGAAGCTTTCTTT.

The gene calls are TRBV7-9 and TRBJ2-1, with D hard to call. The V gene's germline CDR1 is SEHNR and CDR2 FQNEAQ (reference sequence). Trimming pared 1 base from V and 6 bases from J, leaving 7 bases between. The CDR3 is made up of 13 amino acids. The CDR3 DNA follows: TGTGCCAGCAGCTTAGAGGCTAGCAATGAGCAGTTCTTC. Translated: CASSLEASNEQFF.

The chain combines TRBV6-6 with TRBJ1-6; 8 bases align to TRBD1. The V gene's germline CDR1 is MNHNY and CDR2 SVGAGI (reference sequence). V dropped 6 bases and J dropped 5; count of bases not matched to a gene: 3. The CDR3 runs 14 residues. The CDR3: CASSSDRDNSPLHF. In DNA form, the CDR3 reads TGTGCCAGCAGCTCGGACAGGGATAATTCACCCCTCCACTTT.

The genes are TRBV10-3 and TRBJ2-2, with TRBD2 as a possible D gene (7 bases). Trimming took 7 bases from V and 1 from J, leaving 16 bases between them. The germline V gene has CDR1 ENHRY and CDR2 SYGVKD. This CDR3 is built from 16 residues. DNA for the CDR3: TGTGCCATCATGAGGGGGGGCGGAGAGAACACCGGGGAGCTGTTTTTT. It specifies CAIMRGGGENTGELFF.

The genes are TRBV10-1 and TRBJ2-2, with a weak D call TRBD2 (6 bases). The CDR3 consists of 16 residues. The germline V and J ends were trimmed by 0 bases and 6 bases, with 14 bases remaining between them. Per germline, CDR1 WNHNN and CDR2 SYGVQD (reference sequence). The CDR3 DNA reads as TGCGCCAGCAGTGAGTCGGCGACTAGTGTTGCCGGGGAGCTGTTTTTT. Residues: CASSESATSVAGELFF.

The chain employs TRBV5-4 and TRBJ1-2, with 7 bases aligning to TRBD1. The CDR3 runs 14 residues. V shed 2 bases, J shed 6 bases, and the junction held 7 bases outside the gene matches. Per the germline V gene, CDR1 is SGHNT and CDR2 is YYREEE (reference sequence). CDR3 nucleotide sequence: TGTGCCAGCAGCTTACCCGGGACAGAAAATGGCTACACCTTC. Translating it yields CASSLPGTENGYTF.

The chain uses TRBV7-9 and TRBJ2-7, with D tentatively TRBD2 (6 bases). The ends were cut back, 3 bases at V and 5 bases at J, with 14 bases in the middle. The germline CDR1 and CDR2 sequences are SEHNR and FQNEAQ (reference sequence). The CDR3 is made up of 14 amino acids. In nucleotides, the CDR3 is TGTGCCAGCAGCTTGAAACTAGCCCCCAACGAGCAGTACTTC. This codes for CASSLKLAPNEQYF.

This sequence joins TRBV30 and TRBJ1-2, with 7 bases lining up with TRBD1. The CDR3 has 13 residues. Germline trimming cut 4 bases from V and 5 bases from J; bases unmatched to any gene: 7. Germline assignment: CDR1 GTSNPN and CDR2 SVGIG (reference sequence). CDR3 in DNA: TGTGCCTGGACTATGACAGGGCTATATGGCTACACCTTC. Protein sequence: CAWTMTGLYGYTF.

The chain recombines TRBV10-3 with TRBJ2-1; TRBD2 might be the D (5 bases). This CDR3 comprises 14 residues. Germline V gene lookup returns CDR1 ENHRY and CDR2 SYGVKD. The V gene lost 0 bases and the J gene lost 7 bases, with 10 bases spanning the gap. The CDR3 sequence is CAISESPTRNEQFF. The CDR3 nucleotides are TGTGCCATCAGTGAGTCACCCACTAGGAATGAGCAGTTCTTC.

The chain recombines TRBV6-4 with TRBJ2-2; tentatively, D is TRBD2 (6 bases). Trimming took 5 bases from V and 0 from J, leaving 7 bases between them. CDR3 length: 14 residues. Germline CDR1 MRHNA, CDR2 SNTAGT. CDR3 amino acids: CASSPSANTGELFF. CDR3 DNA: TGTGCCAGCAGTCCTAGCGCGAACACCGGGGAGCTGTTTTTT.

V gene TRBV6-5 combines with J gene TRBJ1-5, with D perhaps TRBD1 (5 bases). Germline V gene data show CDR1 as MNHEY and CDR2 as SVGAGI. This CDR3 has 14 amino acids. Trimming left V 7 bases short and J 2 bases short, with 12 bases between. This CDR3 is CASKQVTGNQPQHF. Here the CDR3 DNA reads TGTGCCAGCAAACAGGTAACTGGCAATCAGCCCCAGCATTTT.

CDR3 in DNA: TGTGCCAGTAGCCTTTCGCATACAGGGACCCTCAATCAGCCCCAGCATTTT. This encodes CASSLSHTGTLNQPQHF. The chain employs TRBV19 and TRBJ1-5; a possible D gene is TRBD1 (6 bases). V was trimmed by 6 bases and J by 3 bases, leaving 21 bases between them. This CDR3 region has 17 residues. Germline lookup yields CDR1 LNHDA and CDR2 SQIVND (reference sequence).

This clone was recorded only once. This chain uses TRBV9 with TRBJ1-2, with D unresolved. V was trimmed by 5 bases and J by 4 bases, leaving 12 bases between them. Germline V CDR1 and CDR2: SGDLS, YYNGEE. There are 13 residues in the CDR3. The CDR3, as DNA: TGTGCCAGCAGGGCAGAACCGGGCTATGGCTACACCTTC. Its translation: CASRAEPGYGYTF.

DNA for the CDR3: TGCGCCAGCAGTGATACGACCGGGACAGGGGGCACAGATACGCAGTATTTT. Translating it yields CASSDTTGTGGTDTQYF. The chain has TRBV10-1 and TRBJ2-3, with 10 bases aligning to TRBD1. Losses at the gene ends were 3 bases for V and 1 base for J; bases not matched to a gene: 7. The CDR3 sequence is 17 residues long. The V gene's germline CDR1 is WNHNN and CDR2 SYGVQD (reference sequence).

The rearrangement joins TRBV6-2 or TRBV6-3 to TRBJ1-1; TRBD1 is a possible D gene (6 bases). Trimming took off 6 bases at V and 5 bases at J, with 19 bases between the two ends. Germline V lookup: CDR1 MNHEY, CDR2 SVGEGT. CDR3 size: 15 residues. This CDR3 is CASSLMGRGGTEAFF. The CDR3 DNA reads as TGTGCCAGCAGCCTAATGGGCAGGGGTGGTACTGAAGCTTTCTTT.

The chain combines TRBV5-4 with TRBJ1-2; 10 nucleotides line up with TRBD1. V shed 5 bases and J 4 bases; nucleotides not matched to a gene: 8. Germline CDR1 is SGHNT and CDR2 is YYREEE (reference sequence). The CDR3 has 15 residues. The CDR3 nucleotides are TGTGCCAGCAGGACTGGGACAGGGGACCTCTATGGCTACACCTTC. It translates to CASRTGTGDLYGYTF.

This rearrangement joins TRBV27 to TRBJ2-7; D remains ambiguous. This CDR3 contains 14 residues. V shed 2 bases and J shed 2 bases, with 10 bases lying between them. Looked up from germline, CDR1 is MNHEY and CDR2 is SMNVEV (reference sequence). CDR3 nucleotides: TGTGCCAGCAGTTTAGGCGGCAGAGCCTACGAGCAGTACTTC. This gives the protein CASSLGGRAYEQYF.

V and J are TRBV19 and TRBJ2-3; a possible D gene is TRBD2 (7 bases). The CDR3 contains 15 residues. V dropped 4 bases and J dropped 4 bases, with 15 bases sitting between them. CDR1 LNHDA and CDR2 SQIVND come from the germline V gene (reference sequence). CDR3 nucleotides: TGTGCCAGTAGTACCCTGGGGGGGGCCGCAGATACGCAGTATTTT. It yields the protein CASSTLGGAADTQYF.

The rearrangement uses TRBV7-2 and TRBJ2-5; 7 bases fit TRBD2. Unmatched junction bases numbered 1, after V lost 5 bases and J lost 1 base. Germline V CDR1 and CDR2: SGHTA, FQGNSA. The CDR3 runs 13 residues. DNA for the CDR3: TGTGCCAGCAGCCCGGGGGGCCAAGAGACCCAGTACTTC. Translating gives CASSPGGQETQYF.